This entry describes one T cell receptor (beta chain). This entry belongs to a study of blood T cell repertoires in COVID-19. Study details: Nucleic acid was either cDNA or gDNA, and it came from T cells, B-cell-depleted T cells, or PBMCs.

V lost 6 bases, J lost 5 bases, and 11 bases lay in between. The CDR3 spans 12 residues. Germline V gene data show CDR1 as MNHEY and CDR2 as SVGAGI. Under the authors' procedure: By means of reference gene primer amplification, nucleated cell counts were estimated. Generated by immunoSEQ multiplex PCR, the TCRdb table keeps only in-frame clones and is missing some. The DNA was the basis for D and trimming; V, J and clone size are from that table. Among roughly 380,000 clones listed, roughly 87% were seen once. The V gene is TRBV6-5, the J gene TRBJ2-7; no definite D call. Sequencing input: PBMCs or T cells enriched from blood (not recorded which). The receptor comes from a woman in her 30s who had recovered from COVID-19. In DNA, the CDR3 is TGTGCCAGCAGCACCTTACTCAACGAGCAGTACTTC. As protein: CASSTLLNEQYF.